The source of this T cell receptor (beta chain) is a study of T cell repertoires in cytomegalovirus infection. Trimming left V 4 bases short and J 9 bases short, with 19 bases between. There are 15 residues in the CDR3. The germline V gene encodes CDR1 SGHTA and CDR2 FQGNSA. This clonotype was counted many times. Its antigen is undetermined. MiXCR, run by TCRdb on the reads, gives a single entry per CDR3 protein. In the table there are about 770,000 distinct CDR3 sequences, 29% of which are singletons. The clonotype originates from a human donor in good health (CMV status not recorded). Some clones in this sample may be carry-over from other donors' samples. The chain employs TRBV7-2 and TRBJ2-1; D may correspond to TRBD1 or TRBD2 (5 bases each). The material was cultured CD8+ T cells from PBMCs, obtained from culture after CMV antigen stimulation. CDR3 coding DNA: TGTGCCAGCAGCTCGGCCGGGACCTTGAGGAGTGAGCAGTTCTTC. This translates into CASSSAGTLRSEQFF. Full variable domain (rest looked up from reference TRBV7-2 and TRBJ2-1): GAGVSQSPSNKVTEKGKDVELRCDPISGHTALYWYRQSLGQGLEFLIYFQGNSAPDKSGLPSDRFSAERTGGSVSTLTIQRTQQEDSAVYLCASSSAGTLRSEQFFGPGTRLTVL.